The T cell receptor beta chain described here comes from a study of T-cell reconstitution after alpha-beta-depleted transplantation in children (dated by TCRdb to the mid-2010s). General notes on the study: T-cell immune reconstitution after TCRalphabeta/CD19-depleted allogeneic hematopoietic cell transplantation in children was quantitatively tracked in the study by means of TCR repertoire profiling.

Receptors were amplified or captured by PCR. The instrument was an Illumina HiSeq 2500. Molecular barcoding was employed in the preparation of TCR libraries, with unique molecular identifiers being used to normalize TCRbeta repertoire quantification. The public reads were run again by TCRdb, first through fastp at Q25 and then through MiXCR, and only productive beta chains were kept. CDR3 protein sequences are deduplicated, and each keeps its most common genes and DNA. In all, the sample holds about 540,000 distinct CDR3 sequences, and 15% to 20% of those were seen once. 3.3% of the sample rests with the top ten. Compared with germline, V lacks 4 bases and J lacks 2 bases; bases without a gene match: 4. CDR1 SGHTA and CDR2 FQGNSA were looked up in the germline V gene. The CDR3, from cysteine to phenylalanine, totals 15 residues. CDR3 DNA only is kept here, 45 bases in frame from base 1. With regard to this clonotype: Its antigen target is currently unknown. No clone much larger than this one lies a single base away; base qualities are absent.

The rearrangement combines TRBV7-2 with TRBJ2-1, with 8 bases in between that match TRBD1. Sequencing was performed on PBMCs from the stem cell graft donor, taken from the stem cell graft. The clonotype was recovered from a human donor who donated a stem cell graft to a child with acute lymphoblastic leukemia. The DNA sequence follows: TGTGCCAGCAGCTGGGGGACAGGACCCTACAATGAGCAGTTCTTC. Translated, it reads CASSWGTGPYNEQFF.